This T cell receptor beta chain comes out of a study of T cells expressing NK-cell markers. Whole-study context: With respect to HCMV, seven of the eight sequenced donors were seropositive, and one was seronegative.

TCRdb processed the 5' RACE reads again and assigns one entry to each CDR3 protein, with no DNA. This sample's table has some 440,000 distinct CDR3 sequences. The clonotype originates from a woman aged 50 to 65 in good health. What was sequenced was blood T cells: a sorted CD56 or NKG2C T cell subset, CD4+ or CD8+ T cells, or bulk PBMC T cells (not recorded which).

CDR3 loop: CASSLVNRGHLEAFF. V is TRBV7-9 and J is TRBJ1-1; TCRdb calls TRBD1, which cannot be checked without DNA. CDR3 length: 15 residues. Germline loops: CDR1 SEHNR, CDR2 FQNEAQ (reference sequence).